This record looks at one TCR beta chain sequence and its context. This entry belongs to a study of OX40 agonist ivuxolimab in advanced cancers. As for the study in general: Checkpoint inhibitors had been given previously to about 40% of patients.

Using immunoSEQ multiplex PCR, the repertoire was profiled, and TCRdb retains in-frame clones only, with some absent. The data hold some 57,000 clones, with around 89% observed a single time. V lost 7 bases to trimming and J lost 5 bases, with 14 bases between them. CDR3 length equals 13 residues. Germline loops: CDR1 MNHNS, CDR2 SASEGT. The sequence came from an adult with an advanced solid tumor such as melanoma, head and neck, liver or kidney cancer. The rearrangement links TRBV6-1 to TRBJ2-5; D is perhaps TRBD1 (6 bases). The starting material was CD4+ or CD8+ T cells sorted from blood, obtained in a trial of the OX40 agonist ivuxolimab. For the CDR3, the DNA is TGTGCCAGCATTCGGTCAGGGGCCGAGACCCAGTACTTC. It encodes CASIRSGAETQYF.